This T cell receptor (beta chain) was sequenced for a study of blood T cell repertoires in COVID-19. Measured with immunoSEQ multiplex PCR; TCRdb has only the in-frame clones, and not every one. The sample contains around 210,000 clones, about three quarters of which appear only once. CDR1 is SQVTM and CDR2 is ANQGSEA in the germline V gene. V lost 0 bases, J lost 5 bases, and 2 bases stayed unmatched. The CDR3 is 13 amino acids. What was sequenced was peripheral blood. This TCR was sampled from a woman in her 70s with acute or convalescent COVID-19. The genes are TRBV29-1 and TRBJ1-2; 8 bases are shared with TRBD1. CDR3 loop: CSVEDRTGYGYTF. Here the CDR3 DNA reads TGCAGCGTTGAAGATCGGACAGGGTATGGCTACACCTTC. The complete variable domain, with remaining parts taken from reference TRBV29-1 and TRBJ1-2, reads SAVISQKPSRDICQRGTSLTIQCQVDSQVTMMFWYRQQPGQSLTLIATANQGSEATYESGFVIDKFPISRPNLTFSTLTVSNMSPEDSSIYLCSVEDRTGYGYTFGSGTRLTVV.